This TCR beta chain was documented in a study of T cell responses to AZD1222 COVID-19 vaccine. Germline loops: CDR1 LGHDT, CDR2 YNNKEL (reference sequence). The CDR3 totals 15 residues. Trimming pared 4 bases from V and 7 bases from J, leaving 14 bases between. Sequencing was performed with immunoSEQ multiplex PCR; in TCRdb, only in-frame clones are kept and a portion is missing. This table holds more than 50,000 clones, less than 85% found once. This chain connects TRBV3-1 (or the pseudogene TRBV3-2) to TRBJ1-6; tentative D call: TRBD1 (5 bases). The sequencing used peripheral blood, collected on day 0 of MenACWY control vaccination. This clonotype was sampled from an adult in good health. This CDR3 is CASSPTGFQNSPLHF. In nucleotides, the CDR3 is TGTGCCAGCAGCCCCACAGGTTTTCAGAATTCACCCCTCCACTTT.